This paragraph covers one TCR beta chain sequence. This sample stems from a study of blood T cell repertoires in COVID-19. Whole-study context: Some COVID-19 samples were acute and others convalescent; all came from the United States, Italy and Spain.

V shed 0 bases and J shed 7 bases, with 13 bases lying between them. Germline CDR1 reads SGHTA; CDR2 reads FQGNSA. The CDR3 has 16 residues. The method was immunoSEQ multiplex PCR; TCRdb's version includes in-frame clones alone and lacks a portion of them. Of some 59,000 clones in the sample, 89% were seen once. This sequence was found in a man between 60 and 75 years old with acute or convalescent COVID-19. The V and J genes are TRBV7-2 and TRBJ1-6; D not resolved. Sequenced material: peripheral blood. The CDR3 DNA is TGTGCCAGCAGCTTAGCAGCGCGACGGAGGAATTCACCCCTCCACTTT. It codes for CASSLAARRRNSPLHF.